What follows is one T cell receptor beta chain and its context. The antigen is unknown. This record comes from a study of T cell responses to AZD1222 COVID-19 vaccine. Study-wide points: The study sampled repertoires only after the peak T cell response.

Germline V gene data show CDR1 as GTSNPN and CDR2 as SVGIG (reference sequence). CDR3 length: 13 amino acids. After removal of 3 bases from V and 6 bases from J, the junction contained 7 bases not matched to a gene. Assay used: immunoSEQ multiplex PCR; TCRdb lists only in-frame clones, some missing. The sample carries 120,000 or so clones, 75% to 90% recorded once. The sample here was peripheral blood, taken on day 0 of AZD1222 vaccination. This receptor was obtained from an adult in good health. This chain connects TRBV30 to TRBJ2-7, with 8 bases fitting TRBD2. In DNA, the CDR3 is TGTGCCTGGAGCAAGGGACTAGTGGGCGAGCAGTACTTC. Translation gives CAWSKGLVGEQYF.